This T cell receptor (beta chain) was sequenced for a study of blood T cell repertoires in COVID-19. At the level of the study: Sources were T cells, B-cell-depleted T cells, or PBMCs; the material itself was cDNA or gDNA.

Measured with immunoSEQ multiplex PCR; TCRdb has only the in-frame clones, and not every one. The sample includes hundreds of thousands of clones, around 90% of them seen just once. Germline V gene sequence: CDR1 SGHNT, CDR2 YYREEE (reference sequence). This CDR3 has 15 amino acids. The V end was cut by 0 bases, the J end by 4 bases, with 12 bases between. The origin of this receptor is a human donor in a cohort sampled during active COVID-19. This chain links TRBV5-4 with TRBJ2-3; D may be TRBD2 (5 bases). The sequencing sample was made of peripheral blood. The CDR3 nucleotides are TGTGCCAGCAGCTTGGCGGGGAGACGAGCAGATACGCAGTATTTT. Its translation: CASSLAGRRADTQYF.